This TCR beta chain was profiled in a study of T cells in Graves' hyperthyroidism and ophthalmopathy. Calling Graves' hyperthyroidism stable meant ophthalmopathy did not progress within 18 months. This CDR3 contains 15 residues. CDR1 is LGHDT, CDR2 YNNKEL, per germline (reference sequence). V shed 1 base and J shed 0 bases, with 10 bases lying between them. TCR beta CDR3 region amplification was performed from RNA transcripts. Researchers ran a first-round RT-PCR on the TCR CDR3 using the HTBI primer set. TCRdb reanalysed the multiplex PCR reads using MiXCR and keeps one entry per CDR3 protein. The sample lists roughly 98,000 distinct CDR3 sequences, around 37% occurring once. This clonotype was seen many times.

The clonotype was recovered from a woman aged 30 to 39 with Graves' hyperthyroidism. Sequencing input: peripheral blood or thyroid tissue (not recorded which). The chain combines TRBV3-1 with TRBJ2-7; D uncertain. The CDR3 DNA reads TGTGCCAGCAGCCAAGGAGTCCTCCGCTCCTACGAGCAGTACTTC. Its protein product is CASSQGVLRSYEQYF.